One and the same sample provided the 4 T cell receptor beta chains below, sequenced in a study of blood T cell repertoires in COVID-19. Data came from immunoSEQ multiplex PCR; TCRdb stores just in-frame clones and leaves some out. The sample has 100,000 to 150,000 clones; 85% are singletons. The source material was peripheral blood. These receptors came from a woman older than 75 with acute or convalescent COVID-19.

This chain links TRBV5-4 with TRBJ1-5, with D perhaps TRBD1 (6 bases). Trimming shortened V by 2 bases and J by 7 bases, and 7 bases separated the two germline ends. Germline CDR1 SGHNT, CDR2 YYREEE (reference sequence). The CDR3 has 12 amino acids. CDR3 protein: CASSFQGQPQHF. The CDR3 DNA reads as TGTGCCAGCAGCTTCCAGGGGCAGCCCCAGCATTTT.

This chain connects TRBV6-5 to TRBJ1-2; the match to TRBD1 covers 9 bases. Per germline, CDR1 MNHEY and CDR2 SVGAGI. V was pared by 6 bases and J by 8 bases, with 7 bases of the junction left unmatched. The CDR3 is 13 residues long. The CDR3 here is CASRPGTGRGYTF. The DNA of the CDR3 is TGTGCCAGCAGACCTGGGACAGGGAGAGGCTACACCTTC.

For the CDR3, the DNA is TGTGCCAGCAGCTCAACCGGGACAGGGGAAACACCCCTCCACTTT. Its protein product is CASSSTGTGETPLHF. This chain joins TRBV7-2 and TRBJ1-6; 10 bases line up with TRBD1. The V gene's germline CDR1 is SGHTA and CDR2 FQGNSA. V was pared by 4 bases and J by 11 bases, with 8 bases of the junction left unmatched. The CDR3 is made up of 15 amino acids.

This rearrangement joins TRBV7-9 to TRBJ1-4; D perhaps matches TRBD1 (6 bases). The CDR3 is 17 amino acids. The germline V gene has CDR1 SEHNR and CDR2 FQNEAQ (reference sequence). Deletions cut 2 bases from V and 7 bases from J, with 20 bases between. The CDR3 DNA sequence: TGTGCCAGCAGCTTAAGGGGGGGGATTGGACGGAGTGAAAAACTGTTTTTT. Amino acid sequence: CASSLRGGIGRSEKLFF.